This T cell receptor beta chain was retrieved from a study of human T cells and chemical hapten exposure. Points on this clonotype: Antigen unknown.

Study observations and caveats: TCRs exceeding 1 in 1000 frequency stayed unchanged with DPC sensitization.

The J segment lost 2 bases and the V segment lost 4 bases, leaving 17 bases of the junction unmatched. The CDR3 contains 18 residues. Germline V lookup: CDR1 SGHRS, CDR2 YFSETQ. TCRdb independently ran MiXCR on the RACE reads; one entry per CDR3 protein. Of about 110,000 distinct CDR3 sequences listed, about 12% are singletons. Time point denoted: pre-sensitization, week 0. The treatment here: therapeutic diphenylcyclopropenone sensitization with weekly scalp DPC. Venepuncture was done earlier than the placement of each patch test. The gene calls are TRBV5-1 and TRBJ2-7, with 8 bases aligning to TRBD1. Sequencing used whole blood, obtained in connection with sensitization to the hapten diphenylcyclopropenone (DPC). This receptor was identified in a woman aged 50 to 60 with alopecia areata. Some clones in this sample may be carry-over from other donors' samples. The CDR3 DNA reads TGCGCCAGCAGCCCTCGGTCGCAGGGGGCCTCGAAACCCTACGAGCAGTACTTC. This translates into CASSPRSQGASKPYEQYF. The full variable domain, rest sourced from reference TRBV5-1 and TRBJ2-7, is KAGVTQTPRYLIKTRGQQVTLSCSPISGHRSVSWYQQTPGQGLQFLFEYFSETQRNKGNFPGRFSGRQFSNSRSEMNVSTLELGDSALYLCASSPRSQGASKPYEQYFGPGTRLTVT.